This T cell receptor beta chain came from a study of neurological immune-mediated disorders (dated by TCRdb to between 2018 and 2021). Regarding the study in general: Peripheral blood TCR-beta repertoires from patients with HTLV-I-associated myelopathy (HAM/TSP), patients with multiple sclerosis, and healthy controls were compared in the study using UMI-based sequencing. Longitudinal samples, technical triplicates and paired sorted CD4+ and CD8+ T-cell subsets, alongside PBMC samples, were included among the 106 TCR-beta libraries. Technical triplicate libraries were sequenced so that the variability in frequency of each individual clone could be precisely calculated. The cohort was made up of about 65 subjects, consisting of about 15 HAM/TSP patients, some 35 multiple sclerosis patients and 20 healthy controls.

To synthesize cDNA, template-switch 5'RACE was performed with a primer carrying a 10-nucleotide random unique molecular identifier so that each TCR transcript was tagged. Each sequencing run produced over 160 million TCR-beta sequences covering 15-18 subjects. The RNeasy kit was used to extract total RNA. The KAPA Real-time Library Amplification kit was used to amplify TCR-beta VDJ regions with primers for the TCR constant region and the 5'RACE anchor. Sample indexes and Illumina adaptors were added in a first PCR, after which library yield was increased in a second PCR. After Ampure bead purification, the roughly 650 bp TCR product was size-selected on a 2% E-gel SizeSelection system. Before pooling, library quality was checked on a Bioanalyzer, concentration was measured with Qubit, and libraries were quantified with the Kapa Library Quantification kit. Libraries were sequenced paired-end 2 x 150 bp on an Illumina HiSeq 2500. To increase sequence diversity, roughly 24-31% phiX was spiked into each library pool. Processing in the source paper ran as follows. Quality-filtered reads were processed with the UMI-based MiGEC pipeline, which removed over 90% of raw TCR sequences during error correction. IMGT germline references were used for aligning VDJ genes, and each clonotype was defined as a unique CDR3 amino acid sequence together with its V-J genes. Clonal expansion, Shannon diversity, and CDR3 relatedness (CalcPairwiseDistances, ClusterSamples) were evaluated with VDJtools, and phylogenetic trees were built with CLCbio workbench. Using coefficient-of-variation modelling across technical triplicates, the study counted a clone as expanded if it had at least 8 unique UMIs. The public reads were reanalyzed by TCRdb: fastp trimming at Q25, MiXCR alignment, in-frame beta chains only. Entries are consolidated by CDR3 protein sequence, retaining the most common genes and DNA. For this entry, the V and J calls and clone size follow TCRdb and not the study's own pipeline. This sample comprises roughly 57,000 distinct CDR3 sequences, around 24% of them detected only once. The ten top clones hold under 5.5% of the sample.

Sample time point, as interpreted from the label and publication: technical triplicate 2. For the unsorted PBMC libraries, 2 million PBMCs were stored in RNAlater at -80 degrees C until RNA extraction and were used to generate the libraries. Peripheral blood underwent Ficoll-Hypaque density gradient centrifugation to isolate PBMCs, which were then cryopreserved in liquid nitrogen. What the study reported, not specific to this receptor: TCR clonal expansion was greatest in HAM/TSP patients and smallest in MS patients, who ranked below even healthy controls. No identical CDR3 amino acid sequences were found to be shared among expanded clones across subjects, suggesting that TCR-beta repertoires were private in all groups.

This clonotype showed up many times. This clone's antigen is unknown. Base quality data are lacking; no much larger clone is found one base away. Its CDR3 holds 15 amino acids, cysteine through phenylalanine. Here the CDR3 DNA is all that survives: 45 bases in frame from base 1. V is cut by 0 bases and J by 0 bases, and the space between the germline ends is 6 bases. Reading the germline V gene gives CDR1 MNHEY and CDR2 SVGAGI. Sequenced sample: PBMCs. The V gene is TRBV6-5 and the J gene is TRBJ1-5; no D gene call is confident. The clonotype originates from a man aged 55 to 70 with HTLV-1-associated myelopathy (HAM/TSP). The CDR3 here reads CASSYSGPSNQPQHF. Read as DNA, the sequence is TGTGCCAGCAGTTACTCAGGGCCTAGCAATCAGCCCCAGCATTTT.